Below, one T cell receptor (beta chain) is given with its context. Which antigen it targets is not known. No qualities accompany the bases; no much larger clone lies one base away. Receptor amplification or capture employed the immunoSEQ multiplex PCR assay. A mixture of 60 forward primers for TCR Vbeta segments and 13 reverse primers for TCR Jbeta segments was used in the multiplex PCR. Amplification of the CDR3 region of rearranged TCR beta genes was performed with a multiplex PCR assay on genomic DNA. On the Illumina HiSeq System, the amplified TCR beta libraries were sequenced as 87-base-pair reads. The original methods were these. A later analysis tallied approximately 87 million unique TCR beta chains across the 666 repertoires, and 10 million to 11 million of those chains were shared by two or more donors. Raw reads were error-corrected and collapsed into unique sequences by a nearest-neighbor algorithm in which closely related sequences were merged to remove PCR and sequencing errors. To assign V, D and J gene segments, CDR3 sequences were aligned to IMGT reference sequences. For a sequence to be retained, at least a six-nucleotide match to both a V gene segment and a J gene segment was required. A rearrangement counted as productive if the CDR3 had no stop codons and remained in frame with V and J, and every other rearrangement counted as non-productive. Following IMGT convention, CDR3 was defined as the stretch from the second conserved V-encoded cysteine to the conserved J-encoded phenylalanine. In an earlier analysis of more than 550 of the donors, sequences lacking an unambiguous match to a single V gene segment were excluded. An earlier analysis of several hundred of the donors called V segments functional above 56.7% productive rearrangements and segregating when the between-donor standard deviation exceeded 5%. A statistical classification framework was built to diagnose cytomegalovirus status from the catalog of TCR beta chain sequences. A later analysis assigned V and J genes by comparing TCR nucleotide sequences with IMGT/GENE-DB human TR gene sequences. A later analysis assigned CDR3 sequences and most-parsimonious VDJ recombination scenarios with the TCRdist pipeline. In a later analysis, each TCR beta chain was defined by its CDR3 amino acid sequence together with its V-gene family, and reads lacking a unique V-gene family were excluded. In a later analysis, 450 to 600 highly shared, low-generation-probability nucleotide sequences were removed to address suspected cross-contamination and a sequencing artifact. For each public chain, a later analysis derived a clonal expansion index from normalized ranks of inferred template counts within each repertoire. Generation probabilities in a later analysis came from a VDJ recombination model fitted to out-of-frame rearrangements, and those results were checked against IGoR. A later analysis scored TCR-TCR, TCR-HLA and TCR-CMV co-occurrence with hypergeometric tests, applying a repertoire-size bias correction to TCR pairs. False discovery rates were estimated in a later analysis by permuting HLA or CMV assignments 20 times. In a later analysis, co-occurring TCRs were grouped with DBSCAN, and TCRdist sequence similarity was added when clustering was performed within HLA-allele-positive subsets. Repertoires with fewer than 30,000 or more than 120,000 public chains were left out of co-occurrence clustering, as were several repertoires with anomalous nucleotide sharing. TCRdb provides this immuneACCESS table in a form limited to in-frame rearrangements. Some clones are lacking; in checked studies, under half of them reflect an unresolved V gene, and why the rest are absent is not known. Clone size and V and J calls were adopted from that table, with D and trimming inferred from the DNA. A total of approximately 70,000 clones appear in this sample, around 72% of them only once. Of the sample, about 12% is held by the ten largest clones.

These data are taken from a study of cytomegalovirus exposure and HLA in healthy donors (dated by TCRdb to the late 2010s). For context, the study as a whole: An earlier analysis of approximately 600 of the donors reported roughly 270 Gb of sequence data and 117 million unique TCR beta sequences from some 180 million T cells. Because of strong linkage in the cohort, roughly five DR-DQ haplotypes were treated as single units for association and clustering. The number of donors typed differed by locus, with about 629-640 for A, B, C, DRB1 and DQB1, 522 for DQA1, 600 to 610 for DPA1, and 400 to 490 for DPB1. Donor age, sex, ethnicity and CMV serostatus were compiled together with the repertoire data. The study aimed to test whether signatures of past pathogen exposure could be identified by cataloging public T cell receptors. In the later analysis, no new phenotypic data were used to find candidate immune exposures; instead, reliance was placed on TCR beta sequences and their occurrence across donors. All discovery cohort repertoires had been generated using a single sequencing platform. Genome-wide SNP genotypes for about 55% of the roughly 670 donors were used in a later genetic analysis, which treated that subset as a discovery cohort. The study profiled the T cell repertoires of hundreds of subjects by immunosequencing and related them to cytomegalovirus serostatus. Of the approximately 400 genotyped donors, over 80% were placed in the genetic ancestry cluster associated with self-reported Caucasian donors. Across around 400 genotyped donors of the cohort, an average of 235,054 unique TCR beta nucleotide sequences per donor were sequenced, and approximately 17% of those sequences were non-productive. In a later analysis, previously published TCR beta repertoires from 550 to 700 donors were re-analyzed and high-resolution HLA genotyping was added so that TCR occurrence patterns could be studied. About 300 gigabases of sequencing data and roughly 81 million unique TCR sequences made up an early release that covered approximately 620 HLA-typed donors. A separate validation cohort of about 110 different subjects was used in addition to the roughly 620-subject first cohort. HLA typing included class I and class II loci at four-digit resolution. To predict cytomegalovirus infection status, the study combined high-throughput TCR immunosequencing, statistical association of individual TCRs with disease status, and machine learning. An earlier analysis of more than 450 of the donors used high-throughput TCR beta sequencing to judge whether each TCR beta V gene segment behaved as functional or pseudogenic.

Sequences SEHNR (CDR1) and FQNEAQ (CDR2) are obtained from the germline V gene (reference sequence). Trimming takes 2 bases from V and 4 bases from J, and the germline ends sit 10 bases apart. From the cysteine up to the phenylalanine, the CDR3 has a length of 14 residues. Here the CDR3 DNA is all that survives: 42 bases in frame from base 1. The paper's findings and limits, for the study overall: A further reported finding was that TCR beta sequences accurately predicted the HLA-A and HLA-B alleles for most subjects in the first cohort. HLA typing was unavailable for some donors at each locus, so association tests used only the typed subset. A later analysis found that HLA-associated TCR beta chains were more clonally expanded and had lower generation probabilities than equally common non-associated chains. Most CMV-associated TCR beta chains appeared to be HLA-restricted in a later analysis, and the HLA associations seemed to be driven largely by CMV exposure. According to the authors, the approach could potentially be generalized to other disease states and immunological phenotypes. For the cohort, immune exposure information was limited to CMV serostatus. The presence/absence analyses assumed that sequencing depth was roughly uniform across donors, and that assumption may not be true. In vitro tests confirmed that a few of the cytomegalovirus-associated TCR beta chains recognize cytomegalovirus antigens. A later genetic analysis reported fewer N-insertions in productive TCRs among donors in an Asian-associated ancestry cluster than the approximately 670-donor mean. Broadly in line with IMGT annotations, most TCR beta V segments showed up in productive rearrangements about 87% or about 30% of the time in an earlier analysis of 587 of the donors. Specific HLA alleles were associated with some 15,000 TCR beta sequences at a false discovery rate of 0.05 in a later analysis. Several of the top co-occurrence clusters appeared to be linked to parvovirus B19, influenza, CMV and Epstein-Barr virus, according to a later analysis. In a later analysis, the rate of TCR association differed among HLA loci, with DRB1 alleles having the most associated TCRs and HLA-C alleles having the fewest. A group of highly shared sequence variants was considered likely to be a technical artifact of the sequencing pipeline. This cohort had only TCR beta chains sequenced, and the lack of alpha or paired-chain data limited which features could be detected. A total of fewer than 200 TCR beta chains were listed by the study as associated with cytomegalovirus. Because the 87-base-pair reads could not distinguish some IMGT-functional V segments, including TRBV6-2 and TRBV6-3, those segments were excluded. Because counts were too low, 15 to 20 rarely observed V segments, including chromosome 9 orphons, were left out of the earlier analysis of 500 to 750 of the donors. V-gene and J-gene trimming of TCR beta chains was associated with a missense DCLRE1C variant in a later genetic analysis, and the association was replicated in an independent cohort. Most TCR sequences were observed very rarely across donors, whereas some public TCRs were present in many individuals. Assigning TCR associations to individual alleles was difficult when HLA alleles, especially DR and DQ, strongly co-occurred. In both the original and validation cohorts, the classifier was reported to diagnose cytomegalovirus status with high specificity and sensitivity. Linkage disequilibrium might explain the correlated functional status among segregating V segments, but an unknown experimental factor could not be excluded.

The cohort comprised fewer than 750 healthy bone marrow donors. At the time of sampling, every cohort member was nominally healthy, though immune exposures that went unrecorded were likely present. The donor tested CMV seropositive, placing the donor among the 289 seropositive members of the cohort. A peripheral blood sample was provided by each donor, and peripheral blood mononuclear cells were used for TCR beta sequencing. The Qiagen DNeasy Blood Extraction Kit was used to extract genomic DNA from the blood cell samples. The chain is made from TRBV7-9 and TRBJ2-3; the D segment could be TRBD2, given 5 matching bases. The sequence was obtained from a woman aged 40-49 years in good health and CMV-seropositive. Source material: PBMCs. This receptor has the CDR3 CASSLRWGADTQYF. The nucleotide sequence reads TGTGCCAGCAGCTTAAGATGGGGAGCAGATACGCAGTATTTT.